This TCR beta chain was obtained from a study of blood T cell repertoires in COVID-19. Study-level information: Spain, Italy and the United States supplied samples that represented acute and convalescent COVID-19.

The CDR3 contains 17 residues. CDR1 is MNHEY, CDR2 SVGEGT, per germline. Between the trimmed V and J ends, which lost 5 bases and 7 bases, there was a span of 23 bases. Clones were read by immunoSEQ multiplex PCR, and TCRdb kept only the in-frame ones, dropping some. Altogether more than 100,000 clones are present, 78% being singletons, with the ten largest covering about 2.1%. The sample taken for sequencing was peripheral blood. The origin of this receptor is a man aged 70-80 years with acute or convalescent COVID-19. The genes are TRBV6-2 or TRBV6-3 and TRBJ1-4; D possibly corresponds to TRBD1 (6 bases). CDR3 in amino acids: CASSTGRQAGSGEKLFF. CDR3 DNA: TGTGCCAGCAGTACTGGGAGACAGGCCGGGTCTGGTGAAAAACTGTTTTTT.